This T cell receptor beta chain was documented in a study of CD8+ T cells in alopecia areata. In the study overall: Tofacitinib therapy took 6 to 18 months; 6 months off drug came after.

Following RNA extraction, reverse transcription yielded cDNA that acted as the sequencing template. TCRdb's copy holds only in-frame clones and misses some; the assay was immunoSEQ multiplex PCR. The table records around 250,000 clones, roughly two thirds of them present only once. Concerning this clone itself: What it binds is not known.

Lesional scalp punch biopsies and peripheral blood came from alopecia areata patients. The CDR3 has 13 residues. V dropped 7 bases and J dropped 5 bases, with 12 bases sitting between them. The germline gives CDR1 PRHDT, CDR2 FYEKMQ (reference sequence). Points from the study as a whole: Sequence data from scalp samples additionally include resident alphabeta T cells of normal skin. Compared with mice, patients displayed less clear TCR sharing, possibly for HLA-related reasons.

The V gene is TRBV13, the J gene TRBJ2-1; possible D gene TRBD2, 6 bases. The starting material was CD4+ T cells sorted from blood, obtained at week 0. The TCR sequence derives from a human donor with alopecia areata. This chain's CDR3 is CASTRDLHNEQFF. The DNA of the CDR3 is TGTGCCAGCACCCGGGACTTACACAATGAGCAGTTCTTC. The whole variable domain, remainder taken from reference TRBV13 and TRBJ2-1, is AAGVIQSPRHLIKEKRETATLKCYPIPRHDTVYWYQQGPGQDPQFLISFYEKMQSDKGSIPDRFSAQQFSDYHSELNMSSLELGDSALYFCASTRDLHNEQFFGPGTRLTVL.